These T cell receptor beta chains were read from a single sample in a study of cytomegalovirus exposure and HLA in healthy donors. Data came from immunoSEQ multiplex PCR; TCRdb stores just in-frame clones and leaves some out. The sample contains roughly 250,000 clones, approximately 84% of which appear only once. The sequenced sample consisted of PBMCs. Every receptor here comes from a woman between 40 and 50 years old in good health and CMV-seropositive. Each CDR3 is given with its conserved first and last residue. D genes are given only for firm matches. Clone size is stated in some rows and not others, as once, few, many or a class when expanded.

D: TRBD2; size: -; J: TRBJ2-7; V: TRBV4-3; DNA: TGCGCCAGCAGCCAAGGTAAGGGACTAGCCGGCGACGAGCAGTACTTC; CDR3: CASSQGKGLAGDEQYF
D: TRBD2; size: -; J: TRBJ2-2; V: TRBV19; DNA: TGTGCCAGTCGATCGGCTAGCGGGGCGAACACCGGGGAGCTGTTTTTT; CDR3: CASRSASGANTGELFF
D: -; size: -; J: TRBJ1-5; V: TRBV5-6; DNA: TGTGCCAGCAGCTTGCGACAGTATAGCAATCAGCCCCAGCATTTT; CDR3: CASSLRQYSNQPQHF
D: TRBD1; size: once; J: TRBJ2-7; V: TRBV6-6; DNA: TGTGCCAGCAGTTTGGGGGACAGACCCGAATTAGGGCAGTACTTC; CDR3: CASSLGDRPELGQYF
D: -; size: -; J: TRBJ2-3; V: TRBV9; DNA: TGTGCCAGCAGCGTAACGGTAGCTGGAGATACGCAGTATTTT; CDR3: CASSVTVAGDTQYF
D: -; size: -; J: TRBJ2-7; V: TRBV7-8; DNA: TGTGCCAGCAGCTTCCAGACAAGGGGCCCGCAAAGGACCCAGCAGTACTTC; CDR3: CASSFQTRGPQRTQQYF
D: TRBD1; size: -; J: TRBJ2-7; V: TRBV2; DNA: TGTGCCAGCAGTCTCGGGACAGGGACCCACGAGCAGTACTTC; CDR3: CASSLGTGTHEQYF
D: TRBD2; size: -; J: TRBJ2-7; V: TRBV5-1; DNA: TGCGCCAGCAGCTCCGCTCTGTTAGCGGGGAACTACGAGCAGTACTTC; CDR3: CASSSALLAGNYEQYF
D: -; size: -; J: TRBJ2-3; V: TRBV27; DNA: TGTGCCAGCAGTTTCAGGGGGGTCCGCACAGATACGCAGTATTTT; CDR3: CASSFRGVRTDTQYF
D: -; size: -; J: TRBJ1-3; V: TRBV7-7; DNA: TGTGCCAGCAGCTTAGCAGGGGGTGGAAACACCATATATTTT; CDR3: CASSLAGGGNTIYF
D: -; size: -; J: TRBJ1-2; V: TRBV6-5; DNA: TGTGCCAGCAGTTACTCTCGGACAGCGTCCTATGGCTACACCTTC; CDR3: CASSYSRTASYGYTF
D: TRBD1; size: -; J: TRBJ1-5; V: TRBV6-6; DNA: TGTGCCAGCAGATTGGGACAGGCCTCCAATCAGCCCCAGCATTTT; CDR3: CASRLGQASNQPQHF
D: -; size: -; J: TRBJ1-1; V: TRBV5-1; DNA: TGCGCCAGCAGCTTGGATTCGGGTCGGGGATCGGAAGCTTTCTTT; CDR3: CASSLDSGRGSEAFF
D: -; size: -; J: TRBJ1-1; V: TRBV6-1; DNA: TGTGCCAGCAGTGGCCCCCGGGGAGGGTCTGAAGCTTTCTTT; CDR3: CASSGPRGGSEAFF
D: -; size: -; J: TRBJ1-2; V: TRBV27; DNA: TGTGCCAGCAGTTTAAATTGGGAGTTAGGTGGCTACACCTTC; CDR3: CASSLNWELGGYTF
D: TRBD2; size: -; J: TRBJ2-3; V: TRBV30; DNA: TGTGCCTGGAGTCTTGGGAGGACTAGCGGACCGACAGATACGCAGTATTTT; CDR3: CAWSLGRTSGPTDTQYF
D: TRBD1; size: -; J: TRBJ1-1; V: TRBV7-8; DNA: TGTGCCAGCAGCGACGACAGGGTGGGCACTGAAGCTTTCTTT; CDR3: CASSDDRVGTEAFF
D: -; size: few; J: TRBJ1-2; V: TRBV6-5; DNA: TGTGCCAGCAGTTCCCCGGGAGGACTGGGTGGCTACACCTTC; CDR3: CASSSPGGLGGYTF
D: TRBD1; size: -; J: TRBJ1-2; V: TRBV4-3; DNA: TGCGCCAGCAGCCGAATCTTGACAGGGATAACTAACTATGGCTACACCTTC; CDR3: CASSRILTGITNYGYTF
D: TRBD2; size: -; J: TRBJ2-3; V: TRBV5-4; DNA: TGTGCCAGCAGCAGTAGCGGGAGTAAAGATACGCAGTATTTT; CDR3: CASSSSGSKDTQYF
D: TRBD1; size: -; J: TRBJ1-4; V: TRBV7-9; DNA: TGTGCCAGCAGCTTCGGACAGGGGCTGAGTGAAAAACTGTTCTTT; CDR3: CASSFGQGLSEKLFF
D: -; size: -; J: TRBJ2-5; V: TRBV25-1; DNA: TGTGCCAGCAGTGAATATAGAGGAGAGACCCAGTACTTC; CDR3: CASSEYRGETQYF
D: -; size: -; J: TRBJ1-2; V: TRBV6-1; DNA: TGTGCCAGCAGTGAATCAGGGGTAGGCTATGGCTACACCTTC; CDR3: CASSESGVGYGYTF
D: -; size: -; J: TRBJ1-6; V: TRBV14; DNA: TGTGCCAGCAGCCAAGAAGCCAGGTCCGCTTATTCACCCCTCCACTTT; CDR3: CASSQEARSAYSPLHF
D: -; size: -; J: TRBJ2-7; V: TRBV5-1; DNA: TGCGCCAGCAGCATACGATCACTTTCTAGCGTCGCCTACGAGCAGTACTTC; CDR3: CASSIRSLSSVAYEQYF
D: -; size: -; J: TRBJ2-2; V: TRBV18; DNA: TGTGCCAGCTCAGGAGGCACCGGGGAGCTGTTTTTT; CDR3: CASSGGTGELFF
D: TRBD2; size: -; J: TRBJ2-2; V: TRBV19; DNA: TGTGCCAGTAGACCCGGACTAGTAGTGGCCGGGGAGCTGTTTTTT; CDR3: CASRPGLVVAGELFF
D: -; size: -; J: TRBJ2-3; V: TRBV5-1; DNA: TGCGCCAGCAGTCGGCTCGGCGGGGCAGATACGCAGTATTTT; CDR3: CASSRLGGADTQYF
D: -; size: -; J: TRBJ1-5; V: TRBV28; DNA: TGTGCCAGCACCACAATACAGCATCAGCCCCAGCATTTT; CDR3: CASTTIQHQPQHF
D: TRBD1; size: -; J: TRBJ1-2; V: TRBV7-3; DNA: TGTGCCAGCAGCTCACCCGGGACAGGGGTCGGACGTGGAGGCTACACCTTC; CDR3: CASSSPGTGVGRGGYTF
D: TRBD1; size: -; J: TRBJ1-4; V: TRBV5-6; DNA: TGTGCCAGCAGCCGTGGGGGGACAGGCCATGAAAAACTGTTTTTT; CDR3: CASSRGGTGHEKLFF
D: -; size: -; J: TRBJ2-7; V: TRBV18; DNA: TGTGCCAGCTCATCCAGCTCCTACGAGCAGTACTTC; CDR3: CASSSSSYEQYF
D: TRBD1; size: few; J: TRBJ2-6; V: TRBV29-1; DNA: TGCAGCGCAGCAGGGACAGCTGACTTCTCTGGGGCCAACGTCCTGACTTTC; CDR3: CSAAGTADFSGANVLTF
D: -; size: -; J: TRBJ2-1; V: TRBV9; DNA: TGTGCCAGCAGCGTAGCGGGAGTGGGAAATGAGCAGTTCTTC; CDR3: CASSVAGVGNEQFF
D: -; size: -; J: TRBJ2-1; V: TRBV4-2; DNA: TGTGCCAGCAGCCAAGAGATCGGTCCCTACTCATACAATGAGCAGTTCTTC; CDR3: CASSQEIGPYSYNEQFF
D: -; size: -; J: TRBJ2-2; V: TRBV6-5; DNA: TGTGCCAGCACCTGGGGGGGCCCCGACACCGGGGAGCTGTTTTTT; CDR3: CASTWGGPDTGELFF
D: -; size: -; J: TRBJ1-1; V: TRBV6-1; DNA: TGTGCCAGCAGAAGAGGGAGGGAAAACACTGAAGCTTTCTTT; CDR3: CASRRGRENTEAFF
D: TRBD2; size: -; J: TRBJ2-1; V: TRBV28; DNA: TGTGCCAGCAGCCCCCTTAGCGGGAGCACAAGCAATGAGCAGTTCTTC; CDR3: CASSPLSGSTSNEQFF
D: TRBD1; size: once; J: TRBJ2-1; V: TRBV11-2; DNA: TGTGCCAGCAGCAAGGACAGGACCCAGATTCTGTTCTTC; CDR3: CASSKDRTQILFF
D: -; size: -; J: TRBJ1-5; V: TRBV6-6; DNA: TGTGCCAGCAGCCACGGGGGGCTGACTGGTGCGCCCCAGCATTTT; CDR3: CASSHGGLTGAPQHF
D: TRBD1; size: -; J: TRBJ2-6; V: TRBV19; DNA: TGTGCCAGTAGTGCCCCGGGACAGGGGGCGGGGAGGGCCAACGTCCTGACTTTC; CDR3: CASSAPGQGAGRANVLTF